The TCR beta chain under discussion was sequenced for a study of T cell repertoires in cytomegalovirus infection. On the study more broadly: Newly reported HLA-C-restricted and thoroughly characterized HLA-B-restricted CMV epitopes were employed.

Only a few counts were recorded for this clonotype. As yet, its antigen is unknown. TCRdb re-derived calls from the reads in MiXCR, one entry per CDR3 protein. The sample comprises some 590,000 distinct CDR3 sequences, just under 40% of which are singletons, and more than 40% rests with the top ten. This CDR3 comprises 17 residues. Germline V gene sequence: CDR1 SGHTA, CDR2 FQGNSA. The ends lost 2 bases at V and 4 bases at J; junction bases unmatched: 9. The rearrangement links TRBV7-2 to TRBJ2-7; 12 bases align to TRBD2. Specimen: cultured PBMCs, collected from culture after CMV antigen stimulation. The clonotype was recovered from a human donor in good health (CMV status not recorded). Some clones in this sample may be carry-over from other donors' samples. The CDR3, as DNA: TGTGCCAGCAGCTTAAGCGCTAGCGGGAGGGCGGATTACGAGCAGTACTTC. Amino acids: CASSLSASGRADYEQYF.